One sample yielded the 16 T cell receptor beta chains listed below, sequenced in a study of blood T cells in healthy people across ages (dated by TCRdb to 2015 to 2017). The library relied on 5' RACE. This sample was sequenced with an Illumina HiSeq 2500. The second PCR ran for roughly 6 to 11 cycles and used a J-beta primer mix along with a sample-barcoded 5' primer. The public reads were quality trimmed at Q25 with fastp and then assembled into clones with MiXCR by TCRdb, keeping productive beta chains. All rows with the same CDR3 protein become a single entry with the most common DNA and genes. The sample table shows 650,000 to 800,000 distinct CDR3 sequences, and under 45% are seen once. Roughly 19% of the sample is in the top ten clones. Sequencing was done on a sample of blood. These receptor sequences come from a man in his 60s in good health.

This sequence joins TRBV7-3 and TRBJ2-3; TRBD1 is a possible D gene (6 bases). The germline V gene has CDR1 SGHTA and CDR2 FQGTGA. The CDR3 length is 14 residues. Trimming shortened V by 2 bases and J by 2 bases, and 8 bases separated the two germline ends. CDR3 sequence (DNA): TGTGCCAGCAGCTTAGGGACAATCACAGATACGCAGTATTTT. It codes for CASSLGTITDTQYF. Complete variable domain (other parts from reference TRBV7-3 and TRBJ2-3): GAGVSQTPSNKVTEKGKYVELRCDPISGHTALYWYRQSLGQGPEFLIYFQGTGAADDSGLPNDRFFAVRPEGSVSTLKIQRTERGDSAVYLCASSLGTITDTQYFGPGTRLTVL.

The J gene is TRBJ1-6, the V gene TRBV21-1. TRBV21-1 is recorded as a pseudogene. The CDR3 sequence is 21 residues long. CDR3 sequence reads: CASSNPRNGTLQPGEGSPLHF. In DNA form, the CDR3 reads TGTGCCAGCAGCAACCCCCGGAATGGGACTCTGCAACCAGGCGAAGGGTCACCCCTCCACTTT.

The chain uses TRBV12-3 or TRBV12-4 and TRBJ1-1; TRBD1 aligns across 11 bases. Germline trimming cut 6 bases from V and 4 bases from J; bases unmatched to any gene: 7. This CDR3 has 15 residues. CDR3 loop: CASSGQGARVTEAFF. The CDR3 DNA sequence: TGTGCCAGCAGCGGACAGGGGGCACGGGTCACTGAAGCTTTCTTT.

The chain is built from TRBV7-6 and TRBJ2-5; 10 bases match TRBD2. Germline loops: CDR1 SGHVS, CDR2 FNYEAQ. The CDR3 is 16 amino acids. J lost 4 bases, V lost 1 base, and 6 bases had no gene match. CDR3 protein: CASSLVAASGGETQYF. The CDR3 region has the DNA TGTGCCAGCAGCTTAGTAGCGGCTAGCGGGGGAGAGACCCAGTACTTC.

This clonotype has only a few counts. CDR3 sequence (DNA): TGCAGCACCCTTTTAGGGCAGGGAAGCACAGATACGCAGTATTTT. Amino acids: CSTLLGQGSTDTQYF. This chain uses TRBV29-1 with TRBJ2-3; TRBD1 is a possible D gene (5 bases). Germline V CDR1 and CDR2: SQVTM, ANQGSEA. V shed 8 bases and J shed 0 bases, with 18 bases lying between them. This CDR3 spans 15 amino acids.

The chain employs TRBV3-1 and TRBJ2-4, with a tentative D call TRBD2 (6 bases). The J call is doubtful: the DNA matches TRBJ2-7 better. Per the germline V gene, CDR1 is LGHDT and CDR2 is YNNKEL (reference sequence). The CDR3 is 15 residues long. Here the CDR3 reads CASSQGGAGPYEQYF. CDR3 bases: TGTGCCAGCAGCCAAGGGGGAGCGGGCCCCTACGAGCAGTACTTC.

In this sample, this clonotype turned up a few times. The chain carries TRBV7-9 and TRBJ2-1; D may be TRBD2 (7 bases). Germline values: CDR1 SEHNR, CDR2 FQNEAQ (reference sequence). This CDR3 region has 15 residues. V lost 6 bases to trimming and J lost 1 base, with 13 bases between them. CDR3 sequence (DNA): TGTGCCAGCAGGGAGGGGGGGCCGTCCTACAATGAGCAGTTCTTC. Amino acids: CASREGGPSYNEQFF.

The chain employs TRBV24-1 and TRBJ1-2; D unclear. The CDR3 runs 16 residues. Germline loops: CDR1 KGHDR, CDR2 SFDVKD. The V gene lost 0 bases and the J gene lost 4 bases, with 14 bases spanning the gap. The CDR3 sequence is CATSDLRVRRSYGYTF. The CDR3 DNA reads TGTGCCACCAGTGATTTGCGCGTCAGGAGGTCCTATGGCTACACCTTC.

This chain uses TRBV28 with TRBJ1-2; D gene unclear. The V and J ends lost 5 bases and 8 bases respectively, with 15 bases between them. CDR3 length equals 13 residues. Germline lookup yields CDR1 MDHEN and CDR2 SYDVKM. CDR3 residues: CASSPPGISGYTF. The CDR3, as DNA: TGTGCCAGCAGTCCCCCGGGCATCTCGGGCTACACCTTC.

The chain is built from TRBV5-1 and TRBJ2-5, with 9 bases aligning to TRBD1. The germline V gene encodes CDR1 SGHRS and CDR2 YFSETQ. The CDR3 contains 17 residues. The trim removed 3 bases at V and 7 bases at J, leaving 16 bases unmatched. The DNA of the CDR3 is TGCGCCAGCAGCTCGGGAAGCTATTCGACAGGGGGTAGGACCCAGTACTTC. Amino acids: CASSSGSYSTGGRTQYF. The full variable domain, in which reference TRBV5-1 and TRBJ2-5 provide the parts outside the CDR3, is KAGVTQTPRYLIKTRGQQVTLSCSPISGHRSVSWYQQTPGQGLQFLFEYFSETQRNKGNFPGRFSGRQFSNSRSEMNVSTLELGDSALYLCASSSGSYSTGGRTQYFGPGTRLLVL.

The chain carries TRBV6-1 and TRBJ2-7; D unresolved. The CDR3 has 15 amino acids. Trimming left V 2 bases short and J 3 bases short, with 14 bases between. CDR1 and CDR2 from the germline V gene are MNHNS and SASEGT. CDR3 loop: CASSEWAAAGYEQYF. DNA of the CDR3: TGTGCCAGCAGTGAATGGGCAGCAGCAGGCTACGAGCAGTACTTC.

The chain couples TRBV5-1 to TRBJ2-5; 8 positions agree with TRBD2. Germline V gives CDR1 SGHRS, CDR2 YFSETQ. J gave up 1 base and V 2 bases, and 4 bases lay outside the gene matches. This CDR3 contains 15 residues. The CDR3 bases are TGCGCCAGCAGCTTAAGCGGGGGCTTCCAAGAGACCCAGTACTTC. The encoded protein is CASSLSGGFQETQYF.

This clonotype has more than one count but fewer than ten. This chain connects TRBV28 to TRBJ1-1, with unresolved D. With 2 bases removed from V and 7 bases from J, the gap between germline ends came to 5 bases. CDR3 length equals 11 residues. Germline values: CDR1 MDHEN, CDR2 SYDVKM. The CDR3 reads CASSLRVEAFF. The CDR3 DNA follows: TGTGCCAGCAGTTTAAGGGTTGAAGCTTTCTTT.

This clonotype has a handful of counts. The genes are TRBV6-6 and TRBJ1-2; 10 bases map to TRBD1. The junction had 8 bases not matched to a gene; V was cut back by 5 bases and J by 2 bases. CDR1 and CDR2 (germline): MNHNY, SVGAGI (reference sequence). This CDR3 is built from 16 residues. The CDR3, as DNA: TGTGCCAGCAGTCAGTCCCGGGACAGGGGCAACTATGGCTACACCTTC. Translated, it gives CASSQSRDRGNYGYTF.

The V call is TRBV28, the J call TRBJ1-2; D remains unclear. The CDR3 has 11 amino acids. Germline CDR1 and CDR2: MDHEN and SYDVKM. DNA for the CDR3: TGTGCTAGCGGGGTGGGCTATGGCTACACCTTC. It encodes CASGVGYGYTF.

A few counts support this clonotype. The CDR3 nucleotides read TGTGCCAGCAGCGACCGGGCCGCCGAGCAGTACTTC. Translation: CASSDRAAEQYF. The chain carries TRBV7-2 and TRBJ2-7; D ambiguous. The V end lost 5 bases, the J end lost 6 bases, and 11 bases lay between the germline ends. Germline V CDR1 and CDR2: SGHTA, FQGNSA. The CDR3 loop spans 12 amino acids.